These 26 T cell receptor beta chains originate from one sample sequenced in a study of T cell clusters in autoimmune cytopenias. TRB was amplified by touch-down multiplex PCR, primer pools A and B combined. TCRdb re-called the multiplex PCR reads and gives one entry per CDR3 protein, without DNA. Its clone listing holds about 8,100 distinct CDR3 sequences. TRB amplification used around 270 ng of peripheral blood genomic DNA. The specimen was peripheral blood. These TCRs come from a human donor with an autoimmune cytopenia or autoimmune hepatitis (not recorded which).

According to its frequency, this clonotype is medium-sized. The J gene is TRBJ2-1, the V gene TRBV6-5; TCRdb reports TRBD2, a call that lacks DNA to check it against. Germline assignment: CDR1 MNHEY and CDR2 SVGAGI. The CDR3 totals 18 residues. CDR3 sequence reads: CASSYYPVGTRVGNEQFF.

This clonotype is deemed medium-sized (0.01 to 0.1%) by its frequency. V and J are TRBV6-5 and TRBJ2-5; with no DNA, the TCRdb D assignment of TRBD2 cannot be verified. CDR1 MNHEY and CDR2 SVGAGI come from the germline V gene. CDR3 length: 13 residues. The CDR3 protein is CASRTGLQETQYF.

This sequence joins TRBV14 and TRBJ1-2. The CDR3 sequence is 14 residues long. Germline CDR1 SGHDN, CDR2 FVKESK. The chain's CDR3 is CASSPQEGNYGYTF.

By frequency, this clonotype registers medium-sized. The V gene is TRBV30, the J gene TRBJ2-7; TCRdb gives TRBD1 as the D gene, but with no DNA this cannot be confirmed. The germline V gene encodes CDR1 GTSNPN and CDR2 SVGIG (reference sequence). CDR3 size: 14 residues. The CDR3 region is CAWSLAGITYEQYF. Full variable domain (missing parts from reference TRBV30 and TRBJ2-7): SQTIHQWPATLVQPVGSPLSLECTVEGTSNPNLYWYRQAAGRGLQLLFYSVGIGQISSEVPQNLSASRPQDRQFILSSKKLLLSDSGFYLCAWSLAGITYEQYFGPGTRLTVT.

This chain joins TRBV19 and TRBJ1-1; without DNA, the TCRdb call of TRBD1 cannot be checked. This CDR3 comprises 14 residues. Per the germline V gene, CDR1 is LNHDA and CDR2 is SQIVND (reference sequence). CDR3 residues: CASSLGAGLPQAFF.

In terms of frequency, this clonotype is large. The chain links TRBV19 to TRBJ2-1; TCRdb's D call, TRBD1, is unchecked because there is no DNA. Germline CDR1 and CDR2: LNHDA and SQIVND (reference sequence). The CDR3 totals 14 residues. The CDR3 protein is CASSPGTGFREQFF.

V and J are TRBV6-2 or TRBV6-3 and TRBJ2-3; TCRdb lists TRBD1, though no DNA is available to test this call. Germline loops: CDR1 MNHEY, CDR2 SVGEGT. The CDR3 loop spans 18 amino acids. CDR3 in amino acids: CASSYERGQFFNTDTQYF.

The chain employs TRBV6-5 and TRBJ2-2. CDR3 size: 14 residues. Germline V gives CDR1 MNHEY, CDR2 SVGAGI. The CDR3 sequence is CASSEAGNTGELFF.

This clonotype counts as medium-sized (0.01 to 0.1%) by frequency. The chain recombines TRBV19 with TRBJ2-3; TCRdb lists TRBD2, though no DNA is available to test this call. This CDR3 has 12 amino acids. Germline V gene data show CDR1 as LNHDA and CDR2 as SQIVND (reference sequence). The CDR3 region is CASSSPPDTQYF.

The chain couples TRBV18 to TRBJ1-4. Per germline, CDR1 KGHSH and CDR2 LQKENI. This CDR3 has 17 residues. CDR3 in amino acids: CASSPPERLATNEKLFF.

This clonotype is medium-sized (0.01 to 0.1%) by frequency. The rearrangement joins TRBV15 to TRBJ2-5; the TCRdb D gene call, TRBD2, has no DNA to confirm it. The CDR3 loop spans 15 amino acids. From germline, CDR1 is LNHNV and CDR2 YYDKDF (reference sequence). CDR3 protein: CATSNLAGMRETQYF.

The chain couples TRBV5-1 to TRBJ1-2; checking the TCRdb D call of TRBD1 is not possible without DNA. The CDR3 is made up of 12 amino acids. From germline, CDR1 is SGHRS and CDR2 YFSETQ. CDR3 protein: CASGQGRGGYTF.

The rearrangement links TRBV12-3 or TRBV12-4 to TRBJ1-2; TCRdb reports TRBD1, a call that lacks DNA to check it against. The CDR3 is 12 amino acids. The CDR3: CATSQVNYGYTF.

The V and J genes are TRBV6-2 or TRBV6-3 and TRBJ1-5; TCRdb picks TRBD1, but there is no DNA to check that call. The CDR3 is 15 residues long. Germline CDR1 is MNHEY and CDR2 is SVGEGT. CDR3 in amino acids: CASSRTGSGNQPQHF.

This clonotype is identified as medium-sized from frequency. CDR3 in amino acids: CASSPPGHDNQPQHF. The chain uses TRBV6-5 and TRBJ1-5; TCRdb calls TRBD1, which cannot be checked without DNA. This CDR3 spans 15 amino acids. Germline assignment: CDR1 MNHEY and CDR2 SVGAGI.

V and J are TRBV6-5 and TRBJ1-2; absent DNA, TCRdb's TRBD1 call cannot be checked. Germline lookup yields CDR1 MNHEY and CDR2 SVGAGI. This CDR3 contains 15 residues. CDR3 sequence: CASREGPGQNYGYTF.

The CDR3 is CASSLKGLGYTF. The chain has TRBV5-4 and TRBJ1-2; TCRdb selects TRBD1, and the lack of DNA leaves this call unchecked. Germline values: CDR1 SGHNT, CDR2 YYREEE (reference sequence). CDR3 size: 12 residues.

This clonotype ranks as medium-sized in terms of frequency. V usage is TRBV6-5 and J usage is TRBJ1-1; TCRdb lists TRBD1, though no DNA is available to test this call. Looked up from germline, CDR1 is MNHEY and CDR2 is SVGAGI. The CDR3 covers 13 residues. CDR3 protein: CASSYSGGQRTFF.

The chain has TRBV27 and TRBJ1-5. The CDR3 has 14 amino acids. CDR1 MNHEY and CDR2 SMNVEV come from the germline V gene (reference sequence). The chain's CDR3 is CASSLRLSNQPQHF.

The chain couples TRBV20-1 to TRBJ2-2. The CDR3 covers 15 residues. In germline, CDR1 is DFQATT, CDR2 SNEGSKA (reference sequence). CDR3 sequence: CSATRPKTNTGELFF.

This clonotype registers medium-sized by frequency. The V call is TRBV27, the J call TRBJ2-6; TCRdb reports TRBD2, a call that lacks DNA to check it against. The CDR3 runs to 18 residues. Germline lookup yields CDR1 MNHEY and CDR2 SMNVEV (reference sequence). The CDR3 loop reads CASSLSGGGTSGANVLTF.

V is TRBV10-2 and J is TRBJ2-3; TCRdb names TRBD1, which stays unverified in the absence of DNA. Germline loops: CDR1 WSHSY, CDR2 SAAADI. CDR3 length: 16 amino acids. CDR3 loop: CASREQRGSETDTQYF.

J is TRBJ2-5 and V is TRBV27; without DNA, the TCRdb call of TRBD2 cannot be checked. Germline V gene sequence: CDR1 MNHEY, CDR2 SMNVEV (reference sequence). The CDR3 extends over 15 amino acids. The CDR3 region is CATSDPSGPEETQYF.

The rearrangement joins TRBV7-2 to TRBJ1-1. Germline loops: CDR1 SGHTA, CDR2 FQGNSA. This CDR3 contains 14 residues. CDR3 region: CASSDHMRDTEAFF.

The chain has TRBV14 and TRBJ1-5. The germline gives CDR1 SGHDN, CDR2 FVKESK. CDR3 length: 13 residues. The CDR3 region is CASSQDSSQPQHF.

The chain couples TRBV5-5 to TRBJ1-2; lacking DNA, the TRBD1 call made by TCRdb goes unchecked. The CDR3 loop spans 13 amino acids. The germline gives CDR1 SGHKS, CDR2 YYEKEE (reference sequence). The CDR3 is CASSLDEGAGYTF.